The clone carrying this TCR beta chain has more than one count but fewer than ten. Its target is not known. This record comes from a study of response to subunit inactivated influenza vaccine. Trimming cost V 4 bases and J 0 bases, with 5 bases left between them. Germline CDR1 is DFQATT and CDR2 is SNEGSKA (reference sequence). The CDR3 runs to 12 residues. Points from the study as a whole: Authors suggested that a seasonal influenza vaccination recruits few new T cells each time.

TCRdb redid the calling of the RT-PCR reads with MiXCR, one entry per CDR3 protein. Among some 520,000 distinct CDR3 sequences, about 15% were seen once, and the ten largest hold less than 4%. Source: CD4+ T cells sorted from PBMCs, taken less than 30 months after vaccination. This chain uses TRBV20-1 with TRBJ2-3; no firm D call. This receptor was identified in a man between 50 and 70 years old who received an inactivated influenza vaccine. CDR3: CSAITSTDTQYF. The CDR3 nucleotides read TGCAGTGCTATCACTAGCACAGATACGCAGTATTTT.